The clone carrying this T cell receptor beta chain was recorded many times. Stable Graves' hyperthyroidism denoted no ophthalmopathy progression over 18 months. The hyperthyroidism was newly diagnosed and had lasted under 2 months; the patients were aged 18 to 65. Amplified TCR beta CDR3 regions derived from RNA transcripts. When the TCR CDR3 underwent first-round RT-PCR, the HTBI primer set was used. MiXCR, applied by TCRdb to the multiplex PCR reads, yields one record per CDR3 protein. Of approximately 590,000 distinct CDR3 sequences in the sample, 15% to 19% were seen once. This entry belongs to a study of T cells in Graves' hyperthyroidism and ophthalmopathy. Across the study: Peripheral blood was acquired at first diagnosis, ahead of any therapy whatsoever.

This CDR3 is built from 15 residues. Germline CDR1 reads SGHAT; CDR2 reads FQNNGV. Trimming took off 5 bases at V and 6 bases at J, with 20 bases between the two ends. The sequenced material came from blood. This TCR came from a woman aged 30 to 39 with Graves' hyperthyroidism. The gene calls are TRBV11-2 and TRBJ2-7; D not resolved. CDR3 sequence: CASSLLMPTAFEQYF. The CDR3 bases are TGTGCCAGCAGCCTATTGATGCCCACGGCATTCGAGCAGTACTTC.